Listed here are 19 T cell receptor beta chains from one sample, sequenced in a study of blood T cell repertoires in COVID-19. Some clones are missing from TCRdb's copy, which holds only in-frame ones; the method was immunoSEQ multiplex PCR. The sample yields some 270,000 clones, roughly 86% seen once. The sequenced material came from peripheral blood. All receptors come from a man between 35 and 55 years old with active or convalescent COVID-19.

The sample holds a few counts of this clone. CDR3 protein: CSVEDRDSFLYGYTF. CDR3 bases: TGCAGCGTTGAAGATCGCGACTCCTTCCTCTATGGCTACACCTTC. V is TRBV29-1 and J is TRBJ1-2; D gene ambiguous. CDR3 length equals 15 residues. Per the germline V gene, CDR1 is SQVTM and CDR2 is ANQGSEA. With 0 bases removed from V and 4 bases from J, the gap between germline ends came to 15 bases.

The chain employs TRBV5-6 and TRBJ1-4; no reliable D call. Germline CDR1 SGHDT, CDR2 YYEEEE. The CDR3 has 13 residues. The V gene lost 4 bases and the J gene lost 7 bases, with 11 bases spanning the gap. CDR3 sequence: CASSNSVGEKLFF. The DNA for the CDR3 is TGTGCCAGCAGCAACAGTGTTGGTGAAAAACTGTTTTTT.

The rearrangement uses TRBV20-1 and TRBJ2-4, with 8 bases lining up with TRBD2. The CDR3 totals 14 residues. CDR1 and CDR2 (germline): DFQATT, SNEGSKA (reference sequence). V trimming: 3 bases; J trimming: 8 bases; junction bases outside the gene matches: 9. CDR3 residues: CSASTRGGKDIQYF. The CDR3 coding sequence is TGCAGTGCTAGTACTCGGGGGGGCAAGGACATTCAGTACTTC.

The chain couples TRBV27 to TRBJ2-1; 8 bases fit TRBD1. CDR3 length: 16 residues. V lost 7 bases, J lost 0 bases, and 8 bases stayed unmatched. Germline-derived CDR1 and CDR2 are MNHEY and SMNVEV (reference sequence). The CDR3 protein is CASTRTGSSSYNEQFF. CDR3 coding DNA: TGTGCCAGCACCCGGACAGGGTCGAGCTCCTACAATGAGCAGTTCTTC.

The V and J genes are TRBV11-3 and TRBJ1-2; D perhaps matches TRBD1 (6 bases). Germline values: CDR1 SGHNT, CDR2 YENEEA. This CDR3 comprises 14 residues. V lost 4 bases to trimming and J lost 2 bases, with 11 bases between them. The CDR3 coding sequence is TGTGCCAGCAGCTACTCGACAGGCAACTATGGCTACACCTTC. It is translated as CASSYSTGNYGYTF.

This clone was recorded a few times. V is TRBV19 and J is TRBJ1-1; 8 nucleotides match TRBD1. The CDR3 consists of 15 residues. Germline V lookup: CDR1 LNHDA, CDR2 SQIVND (reference sequence). V was clipped by 10 bases and J by 4 bases; unmatched bases: 14. CDR3 coding DNA: TGTGCCACTAAGTGGACAGGGAGGAAAGGCACTGAAGCTTTCTTT. Protein product: CATKWTGRKGTEAFF.

The rearrangement joins TRBV7-9 to TRBJ1-1; D remains ambiguous. The CDR3 extends over 12 amino acids. Germline V gene sequence: CDR1 SEHNR, CDR2 FQNEAQ (reference sequence). The V end was cut by 8 bases, the J end by 0 bases, with 7 bases between. The DNA of the CDR3 is TGTGCCAGCCCGTCCGTGAACACTGAAGCTTTCTTT. Amino acids: CASPSVNTEAFF.

Only a few counts were recorded for this clone. The chain has TRBV3-1 (or the pseudogene TRBV3-2) and TRBJ1-2; 7 bases match TRBD1. This CDR3 has 14 residues. Looked up from germline, CDR1 is LGHDT and CDR2 is YNNKEL (reference sequence). Trimming cost V 4 bases and J 8 bases; bases outside gene matches: 10. This chain's CDR3 is CASSPRGSAEGYTF. Here the CDR3 DNA reads TGTGCCAGCAGCCCCAGGGGGAGTGCGGAGGGCTACACCTTC.

This clone was detected only a few times. V usage is TRBV6-1 and J usage is TRBJ1-5; D gene ambiguous. The germline V gene has CDR1 MNHNS and CDR2 SASEGT. Trimming removed 4 bases from V and 6 bases from J, with 22 bases in between. This CDR3 is 17 amino acids long. CDR3 residues: CASSVSMTPGFFQPQHF. The CDR3 nucleotides are TGTGCCAGCAGTGTGAGTATGACCCCGGGATTTTTTCAGCCCCAGCATTTT.

For the CDR3, the DNA is TGTGCCAGCTCCCAGAGCGAGGACAGGGACAAGTATTTT. It is translated as CASSQSEDRDKYF. The chain links TRBV18 to TRBJ2-3, with TRBD1 identical over 8 bases. The germline gives CDR1 KGHSH, CDR2 LQKENI. This CDR3 has 13 amino acids. With V trimmed by 6 bases and J by 13 bases, 12 bases remained unmatched.

The V and J genes are TRBV15 and TRBJ1-2; a weak D match, TRBD1 (5 bases). Germline lookup yields CDR1 LNHNV and CDR2 YYDKDF (reference sequence). V was pared by 0 bases and J by 5 bases, with 13 bases between. This CDR3 is built from 15 residues. The CDR3, as DNA: TGTGCCACCAGCAGAGATCCTACCGGGGGGTATGGCTACACCTTC. This gives the protein CATSRDPTGGYGYTF.

V and J are TRBV5-1 and TRBJ2-7, with 14 positions matching TRBD2. Per germline, CDR1 SGHRS and CDR2 YFSETQ. CDR3 length: 16 amino acids. Trimming took 4 bases from V and 7 from J; bases not matched to a gene: 10. The CDR3 region has the DNA TGCGCCAGCAGCGTGGGACTAGCGGGGGCCTACGAGGAGCAGTACTTC. Translated, it gives CASSVGLAGAYEEQYF.

On this clone: The same CDR3 arises from other DNA sequences in this sample as well. This chain links TRBV18 with TRBJ1-3, with D tentatively TRBD1 (6 bases). The CDR3 contains 16 residues. CDR1 is KGHSH and CDR2 is LQKENI in the germline V gene. With 2 bases removed from V and 0 bases from J, the gap between germline ends came to 11 bases. The CDR3 loop reads CASSPGQPSSGNTIYF. DNA for the CDR3: TGTGCCAGCTCACCAGGACAGCCAAGCTCTGGAAACACCATATATTTT.

This clone occurred a few times. The chain has TRBV6-5 and TRBJ1-4; D might be TRBD1 (5 bases). V was trimmed by 8 bases and J by 4 bases, leaving 14 bases between them. The CDR3 is made up of 14 amino acids. Germline loops: CDR1 MNHEY, CDR2 SVGAGI. CDR3 protein: CASDSGGGNEKLFF. CDR3 sequence (DNA): TGTGCCAGCGACTCTGGGGGAGGTAATGAAAAACTGTTTTTT.

The chain is built from TRBV5-1 and TRBJ1-2; 7 bases are shared with TRBD1. This CDR3 contains 15 residues. The germline gives CDR1 SGHRS, CDR2 YFSETQ. V dropped 5 bases and J dropped 0; count of bases not matched to a gene: 7. The CDR3 is CASSNGDSTNYGYTF. The DNA of the CDR3 is TGCGCCAGCAGTAACGGGGACAGCACTAACTATGGCTACACCTTC.

The chain joins TRBV25-1 to TRBJ1-4; 8 bases are a match to TRBD1. The CDR3 is made up of 17 amino acids. With 2 bases clipped from V and 4 bases from J, the junction kept 9 bases outside the gene matches. The germline CDR1 and CDR2 sequences are MGHDK and SYGVNS. This CDR3 reads CASSETQGAFDNEKLFF. CDR3 DNA sequence: TGTGCCAGCAGTGAAACGCAGGGGGCGTTTGATAATGAAAAACTGTTTTTT.

The V gene is TRBV28, the J gene TRBJ1-6; TRBD1 might be the D (6 bases). The germline gives CDR1 MDHEN, CDR2 SYDVKM. The CDR3 is 15 amino acids. Trimming removed 8 bases from V and 8 bases from J, with 19 bases in between. CDR3 residues: CASGDPQGPHSPLHF. DNA of the CDR3: TGTGCCAGCGGAGACCCTCAGGGGCCACATTCACCCCTCCACTTT.

V and J are TRBV27 and TRBJ2-7; D is uncertain. The CDR3 length is 15 residues. Germline values: CDR1 MNHEY, CDR2 SMNVEV (reference sequence). The CDR3: CATRRLIFESYEQYF. In DNA, the CDR3 is TGTGCGACTCGAAGACTGATCTTTGAGTCCTACGAGCAGTACTTC.

J is TRBJ2-7 and V is TRBV24-1, with 11 bases identical to TRBD1. Germline assignment: CDR1 KGHDR and CDR2 SFDVKD. V was clipped by 1 base and J by 4 bases; unmatched bases: 5. This CDR3 has 16 residues. CDR3 in amino acids: CATSDFGTGGSYEQYF. The DNA for the CDR3 is TGTGCCACCAGTGATTTTGGGACAGGGGGAAGTTACGAGCAGTACTTC.